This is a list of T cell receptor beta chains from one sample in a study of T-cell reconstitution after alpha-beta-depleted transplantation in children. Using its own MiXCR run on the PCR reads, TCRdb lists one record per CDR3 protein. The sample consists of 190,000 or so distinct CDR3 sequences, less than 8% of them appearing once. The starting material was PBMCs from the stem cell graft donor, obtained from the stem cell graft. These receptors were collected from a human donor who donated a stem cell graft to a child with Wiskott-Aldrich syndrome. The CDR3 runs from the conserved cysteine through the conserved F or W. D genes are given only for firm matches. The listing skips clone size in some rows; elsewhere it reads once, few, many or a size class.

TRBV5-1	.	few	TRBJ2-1	CASSPGTPNNEQFF	TGCGCCAGCAGCCCCGGGACACCCAACAATGAGCAGTTCTTC
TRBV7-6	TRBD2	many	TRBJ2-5	CASSLEGLPIEETQYF	TGTGCCAGCAGCTTAGAGGGACTACCCATAGAAGAGACCCAGTACTTC
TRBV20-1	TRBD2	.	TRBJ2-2	CSAGTMAGELFF	TGCAGTGCAGGGACTATGGCCGGGGAGCTGTTTTTT
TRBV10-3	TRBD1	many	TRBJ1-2	CAISESGTGGYYGYTF	TGTGCCATCAGTGAGTCCGGGACAGGGGGCTACTATGGCTACACCTTC
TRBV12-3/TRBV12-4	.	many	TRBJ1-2	CASKQGGGYTF	TGTGCCAGCAAGCAGGGCGGAGGCTACACCTTC
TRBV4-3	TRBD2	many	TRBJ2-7	CASSHLAGGPGEQYF	TGCGCCAGCAGCCACCTAGCGGGAGGACCGGGAGAGCAGTACTTC
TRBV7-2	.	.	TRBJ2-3	CASSLSVVREADTQYF	TGTGCCAGCAGCTTAAGCGTAGTCAGGGAGGCAGATACGCAGTATTTT
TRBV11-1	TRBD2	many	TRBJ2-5	CASSNKASTSGGATLRTQYF	TGTGCCAGCAGCAACAAGGCATCTACTAGCGGGGGGGCTACCCTTCGGACCCAGTACTTC
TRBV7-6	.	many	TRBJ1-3	CASSPDRNSGNTIYF	TGTGCCAGCAGTCCGGACAGAAACTCTGGAAACACCATATATTTT
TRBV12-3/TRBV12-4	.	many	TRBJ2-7	CASSSTIATEQYF	TGTGCCAGCAGTTCAACGATCGCGACCGAGCAGTACTTC
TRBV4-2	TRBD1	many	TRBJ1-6	CASSPTGAASPLHF	TGTGCCAGCAGTCCAACAGGGGCGGCTTCACCCCTCCACTTT
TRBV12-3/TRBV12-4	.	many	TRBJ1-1	CASTYGAGEVNTEAFF	TGTGCCAGCACCTACGGCGCAGGGGAGGTGAACACTGAAGCTTTCTTT
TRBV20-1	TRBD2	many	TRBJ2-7	CSARLAGVYEQYF	TGCAGTGCTCGACTAGCGGGAGTCTACGAGCAGTACTTC
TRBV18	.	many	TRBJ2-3	CASSPGATDTQYF	TGTGCCAGCTCACCGGGGGCCACAGATACGCAGTATTTT
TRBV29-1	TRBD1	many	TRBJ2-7	CSVVKKGTGSYEQYF	TGCAGCGTAGTGAAAAAGGGGACAGGGAGCTACGAGCAGTACTTC
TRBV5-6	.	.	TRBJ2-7	CARGLAEGFGRLVYEQYF	TGTGCCAGGGGCTTGGCCGAAGGGTTTGGCAGGTTGGTCTACGAGCAGTACTTC
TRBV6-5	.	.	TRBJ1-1	CASTGGARGTEAFF	TGTGCCAGCACGGGCGGCGCGAGGGGCACTGAAGCTTTCTTT
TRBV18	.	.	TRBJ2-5	CASSPRVQGVGAQYF	TGTGCCAGCTCACCACGGGTGCAGGGCGTGGGGGCCCAGTACTTC
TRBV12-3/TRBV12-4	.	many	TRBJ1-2	CASSSDGYYGYTF	TGTGCCAGCAGCTCCGACGGCTACTATGGCTACACCTTC
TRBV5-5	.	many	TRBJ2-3	CASSQGTPGDTQYF	TGTGCCAGCAGCCAAGGGACACCCGGAGATACGCAGTATTTT
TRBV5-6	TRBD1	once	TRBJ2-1	CARSPGQGDYNEQFF	TGTGCCAGGAGCCCCGGGCAGGGGGACTACAATGAGCAGTTCTTC
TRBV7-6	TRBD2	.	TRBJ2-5	CASSSWTRKETQYF	TGTGCCAGCAGCTCCTGGACTAGAAAAGAGACCCAGTACTTC
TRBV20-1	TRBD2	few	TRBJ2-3	CSALAPFERGGTDTQYF	TGCAGTGCACTCGCCCCTTTCGAGCGGGGGGGCACAGATACGCAGTATTTT
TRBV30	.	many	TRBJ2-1	CAWSAPRGRASRQFF	TGTGCCTGGAGTGCCCCACGGGGACGAGCCTCAAGGCAGTTCTTC
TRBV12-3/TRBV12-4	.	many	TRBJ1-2	CASSLRVQHDKGGYTF	TGTGCCAGCAGTTTAAGGGTCCAGCACGATAAGGGTGGCTACACCTTC
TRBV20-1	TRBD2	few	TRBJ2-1	CSANPSGRRYEQFF	TGCAGTGCTAACCCTAGCGGGAGGAGGTATGAGCAGTTCTTC
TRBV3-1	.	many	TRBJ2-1	CASSQDYGSSYNEQFF	TGTGCCAGCAGCCAAGATTACGGGAGCTCCTACAATGAGCAGTTCTTC
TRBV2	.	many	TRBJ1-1	CASTLNTEAFF	TGTGCCAGCACTCTAAACACTGAAGCTTTCTTT
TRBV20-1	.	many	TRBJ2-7	CSVQLPGSEYEQYF	TGCAGTGTTCAACTACCGGGATCAGAGTACGAGCAGTACTTC
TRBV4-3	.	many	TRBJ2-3	CASSSRGGTDTDTQYF	TGCGCCAGCAGCTCTCGAGGGGGGACCGACACAGATACGCAGTATTTT
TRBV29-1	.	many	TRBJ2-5	CSAAGTSGETQYF	TGCAGCGCTGCCGGGACCTCCGGGGAGACCCAGTACTTC
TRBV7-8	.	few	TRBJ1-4	CASSMLQGRGEKLFF	TGTGCCAGCAGCATGCTACAGGGAAGAGGAGAAAAACTGTTTTTT
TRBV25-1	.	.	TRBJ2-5	CASSEVAFALQETQYF	TGTGCCAGCAGTGAAGTTGCGTTTGCCCTCCAAGAGACCCAGTACTTC
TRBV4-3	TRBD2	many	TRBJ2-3	CASSQDGTSGSTDTQYF	TGCGCCAGCAGCCAGGATGGGACTAGCGGGAGTACAGATACGCAGTATTTT
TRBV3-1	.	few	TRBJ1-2	CASSQAGQGYTF	TGTGCCAGCAGCCAAGCGGGGCAAGGCTACACCTTC
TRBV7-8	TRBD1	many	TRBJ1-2	CASSLGGTGGADGYTF	TGTGCCAGCAGCTTAGGGGGGACAGGGGGCGCGGATGGCTACACCTTC
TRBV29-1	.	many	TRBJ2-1	CSAKQSRANNEQFF	TGCAGCGCCAAACAGTCGAGGGCAAACAATGAGCAGTTCTTC
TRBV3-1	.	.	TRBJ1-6	CASSQGPPGTLNSPLHF	TGTGCCAGCAGCCAAGGGCCCCCCGGGACACTTAATTCACCCCTCCACTTT
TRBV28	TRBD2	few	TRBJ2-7	CASSFRQGGPYEQYF	TGTGCCAGCAGTTTCCGTCAGGGAGGGCCCTACGAGCAGTACTTC
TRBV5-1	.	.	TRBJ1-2	CAIQERGGYTF	TGCGCCATACAAGAGCGGGGCGGCTACACCTTC
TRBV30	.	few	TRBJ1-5	CAWSVGQYKPQHF	TGTGCCTGGAGTGTCGGACAATACAAGCCCCAGCATTTT
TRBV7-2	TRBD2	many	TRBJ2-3	CASSLVAGPGTDTQYF	TGTGCCAGCAGCTTAGTAGCGGGACCCGGCACAGATACGCAGTATTTT
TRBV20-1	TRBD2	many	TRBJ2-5	CSARDPTSGRAETQYF	TGCAGTGCTAGAGATCCGACTAGCGGGAGGGCGGAGACCCAGTACTTC
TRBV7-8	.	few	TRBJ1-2	CASSLDPPGYTF	TGTGCCAGCAGCTTAGACCCCCCGGGCTACACCTTC
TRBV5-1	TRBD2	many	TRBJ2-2	CASSFASGGQNTGELFF	TGCGCCAGCAGCTTCGCTAGCGGGGGGCAGAACACCGGGGAGCTGTTTTTT
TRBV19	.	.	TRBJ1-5	CASSKSSNQPQHF	TGTGCCAGTAGTAAAAGCAGCAATCAGCCCCAGCATTTT
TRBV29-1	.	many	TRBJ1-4	CSVLTRGPGTTNEKLFF	TGCAGCGTCTTGACGCGGGGGCCGGGGACAACTAATGAAAAACTGTTTTTT
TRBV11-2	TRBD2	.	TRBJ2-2	CASSYGRVRTGELFF	TGTGCCAGCAGCTACGGGAGGGTACGCACCGGGGAGCTGTTTTTT
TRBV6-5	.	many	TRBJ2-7	CASSYSIRSSYEQYF	TGTGCCAGCAGTTACTCGATCAGGAGCTCCTACGAGCAGTACTTC
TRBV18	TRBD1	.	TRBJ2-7	CASSPPGQDSYEQYF	TGTGCCAGCTCACCCCCGGGACAGGACTCCTACGAGCAGTACTTC
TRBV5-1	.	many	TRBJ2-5	CASSLDTRETQYF	TGCGCCAGCAGCTTGGACACGCGGGAGACCCAGTACTTC
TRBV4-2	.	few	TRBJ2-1	CAISPGGLSSQQFF	TGTGCCATCAGCCCCGGGGGTTTAAGTTCCCAGCAGTTCTTC